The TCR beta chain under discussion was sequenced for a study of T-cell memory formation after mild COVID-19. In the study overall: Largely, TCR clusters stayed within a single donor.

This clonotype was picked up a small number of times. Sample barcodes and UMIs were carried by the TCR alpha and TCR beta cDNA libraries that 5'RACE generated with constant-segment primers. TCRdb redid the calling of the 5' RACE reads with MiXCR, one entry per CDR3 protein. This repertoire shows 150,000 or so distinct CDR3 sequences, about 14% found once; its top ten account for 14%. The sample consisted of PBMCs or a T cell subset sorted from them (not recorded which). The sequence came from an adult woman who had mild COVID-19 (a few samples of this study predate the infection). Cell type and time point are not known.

The chain's CDR3 is CASSTPLGGVVNEQFF. The CDR3 DNA reads TGTGCCAGCAGCACCCCCCTGGGGGGGGTCGTCAATGAGCAGTTCTTC. The V gene is TRBV14, the J gene TRBJ2-1, with TRBD2 matching over 7 bases. The CDR3 has 16 residues. CDR1 and CDR2 from the germline V gene are SGHDN and FVKESK. V was pared by 5 bases and J by 6 bases, with 13 bases of the junction left unmatched.